The rows below give T cell receptor beta chains drawn from one sample of a study of beta chain features in type 1 diabetes. Profiling relied on immunoSEQ multiplex PCR, and the TCRdb table lists in-frame clones only, not all of them. This sample has around 100,000 clones, with roughly 28% found just once. Sequencing was carried out using central memory CD4+ T cells from blood. The origin of the receptors is a woman younger than 30 with type 1 diabetes. Both conserved end residues are part of each CDR3. Each record gives: V gene, J gene, clone size, D gene, CDR3 protein, CDR3 DNA. The D gene is left open where the match is weak. The listing skips clone size in some rows; elsewhere it reads once, few, many or a size class.

v_gene: TRBV5-4
j_gene: TRBJ2-7
abundance: NA
d_gene: TRBD2
CDR3aa: CASSNPGTSGSYEQYF
CDR3nt: TGTGCCAGCAGCAACCCAGGGACTAGCGGGAGCTACGAGCAGTACTTC

v_gene: TRBV30
j_gene: TRBJ1-1
abundance: NA
d_gene: NA
CDR3aa: CAWSVWGGYTEAFF
CDR3nt: TGTGCCTGGAGTGTATGGGGCGGCTACACTGAAGCTTTCTTT

v_gene: TRBV4-3
j_gene: TRBJ2-3
abundance: NA
d_gene: TRBD1
CDR3aa: CASSQDKTGSDTQYF
CDR3nt: TGCGCCAGCAGCCAAGATAAGACAGGGTCCGATACGCAGTATTTT

v_gene: TRBV7-9
j_gene: TRBJ2-1
abundance: NA
d_gene: TRBD2
CDR3aa: CASRQPTSDYNEQFF
CDR3nt: TGTGCCAGCAGGCAACCGACTAGCGACTACAATGAGCAGTTCTTC

v_gene: TRBV11-2
j_gene: TRBJ2-2
abundance: NA
d_gene: NA
CDR3aa: CASSEQTGSNTGELFF
CDR3nt: TGTGCCAGCAGCGAACAGACAGGATCGAACACCGGGGAGCTGTTTTTT

v_gene: TRBV9
j_gene: TRBJ2-2
abundance: few
d_gene: TRBD1
CDR3aa: CASSAGQPNTGELFF
CDR3nt: TGTGCCAGCAGCGCGGGACAGCCGAACACCGGGGAGCTGTTTTTT

v_gene: TRBV18
j_gene: TRBJ2-5
abundance: NA
d_gene: TRBD1
CDR3aa: CASSPGQPRETQYF
CDR3nt: TGTGCCAGCTCACCGGGACAGCCGCGAGAGACCCAGTACTTC

v_gene: TRBV6-5
j_gene: TRBJ2-3
abundance: NA
d_gene: TRBD2
CDR3aa: CASSYSPGGPLDTQYF
CDR3nt: TGTGCCAGCAGTTACTCGCCGGGAGGGCCTCTCGATACGCAGTATTTT

v_gene: TRBV11-2
j_gene: TRBJ1-2
abundance: NA
d_gene: TRBD1
CDR3aa: CASSLLTGSGYTF
CDR3nt: TGTGCCAGCAGCTTACTGACAGGGAGTGGCTACACCTTC

v_gene: TRBV6-1
j_gene: TRBJ1-1
abundance: NA
d_gene: NA
CDR3aa: CASSARVNTEAFF
CDR3nt: TGTGCCAGCAGTGCGCGAGTGAACACTGAAGCTTTCTTT

v_gene: TRBV5-1
j_gene: TRBJ2-1
abundance: few
d_gene: TRBD2
CDR3aa: CASSPTSGRAASYNEQFF
CDR3nt: TGCGCCAGCAGCCCGACTAGCGGGAGGGCAGCGTCCTACAATGAGCAGTTCTTC

v_gene: TRBV5-1
j_gene: TRBJ2-7
abundance: NA
d_gene: NA
CDR3aa: CASSLDPEPYEQYF
CDR3nt: TGCGCCAGCAGCTTGGATCCGGAGCCCTACGAGCAGTACTTC

v_gene: TRBV7-2
j_gene: TRBJ1-4
abundance: few
d_gene: NA
CDR3aa: CASSALDTNEKLFF
CDR3nt: TGTGCCAGCAGCGCCCTCGACACGAATGAAAAACTGTTTTTT

v_gene: TRBV7-9
j_gene: TRBJ2-3
abundance: few
d_gene: NA
CDR3aa: CASSPSGGTDTQYF
CDR3nt: TGTGCCAGCAGCCCATCGGGTGGCACAGATACGCAGTATTTT

v_gene: TRBV7-3
j_gene: TRBJ2-1
abundance: few
d_gene: NA
CDR3aa: CASSLRLESYNEQFF
CDR3nt: TGTGCCAGCAGCTTAAGGCTAGAGTCGTACAATGAGCAGTTCTTC

v_gene: TRBV2
j_gene: TRBJ1-4
abundance: few
d_gene: NA
CDR3aa: CATAPRWQEKLFF
CDR3nt: TGTGCCACCGCGCCTAGATGGCAAGAAAAACTGTTTTTT

v_gene: TRBV5-6
j_gene: TRBJ2-1
abundance: few
d_gene: TRBD1
CDR3aa: CASSLGTGDEQFF
CDR3nt: TGTGCCAGCAGCTTGGGGACAGGGGATGAGCAGTTCTTC

v_gene: TRBV9
j_gene: TRBJ2-1
abundance: few
d_gene: TRBD2
CDR3aa: CASSATSVEQFF
CDR3nt: TGTGCCAGCAGCGCCACTAGCGTGGAGCAGTTCTTC

v_gene: TRBV18
j_gene: TRBJ1-5
abundance: NA
d_gene: NA
CDR3aa: CASSPSQGSQPQHF
CDR3nt: TGTGCCAGCTCACCCTCACAGGGAAGTCAGCCCCAGCATTTT

v_gene: TRBV29-1
j_gene: TRBJ2-5
abundance: few
d_gene: NA
CDR3aa: CSVAKGEETQYF
CDR3nt: TGCAGCGTTGCGAAGGGGGAAGAGACCCAGTACTTC

v_gene: TRBV11-2
j_gene: TRBJ2-2
abundance: NA
d_gene: NA
CDR3aa: CASSLRPSGDTGELFF
CDR3nt: TGTGCCAGCAGCCTGCGACCCTCCGGGGACACCGGGGAGCTGTTTTTT

v_gene: TRBV7-9
j_gene: TRBJ2-7
abundance: NA
d_gene: TRBD2
CDR3aa: CASSLTGTSQYEQYF
CDR3nt: TGTGCCAGCAGCTTAACCGGGACTAGCCAATACGAGCAGTACTTC

v_gene: TRBV7-2
j_gene: TRBJ1-5
abundance: NA
d_gene: NA
CDR3aa: CASGHRGDNQPQHF
CDR3nt: TGTGCCAGCGGCCACCGGGGGGATAATCAGCCCCAGCATTTT

v_gene: TRBV9
j_gene: TRBJ2-1
abundance: NA
d_gene: TRBD2
CDR3aa: CASVRGAGPRNEQFF
CDR3nt: TGTGCCAGCGTCAGAGGAGCGGGACCCAGGAATGAGCAGTTCTTC

v_gene: TRBV6-6
j_gene: TRBJ1-5
abundance: few
d_gene: NA
CDR3aa: CASRIGRTDNQPQHF
CDR3nt: TGTGCCAGCAGAATCGGACGGACTGACAATCAGCCCCAGCATTTT

v_gene: TRBV7-2
j_gene: TRBJ2-5
abundance: NA
d_gene: TRBD1
CDR3aa: CASSPGDRESVTQYF
CDR3nt: TGTGCCAGCAGCCCAGGGGACAGGGAAAGTGTGACCCAGTACTTC

v_gene: TRBV11-2
j_gene: TRBJ2-5
abundance: NA
d_gene: NA
CDR3aa: CASSRLGQETQYF
CDR3nt: TGTGCCAGCAGCCGGCTAGGCCAAGAGACCCAGTACTTC

v_gene: TRBV19
j_gene: TRBJ2-5
abundance: few
d_gene: NA
CDR3aa: CASSIGGPQETQYF
CDR3nt: TGTGCCAGTAGTATTGGAGGGCCCCAAGAGACCCAGTACTTC

v_gene: TRBV6-1
j_gene: TRBJ2-5
abundance: few
d_gene: NA
CDR3aa: CASSDGQGGLAETQYF
CDR3nt: TGTGCCAGCAGTGACGGACAGGGAGGGTTGGCGGAGACCCAGTACTTC

v_gene: TRBV5-6
j_gene: TRBJ2-5
abundance: few
d_gene: NA
CDR3aa: CASSLGWGRQETQYF
CDR3nt: TGTGCCAGCAGCTTAGGGTGGGGGCGGCAAGAGACCCAGTACTTC

v_gene: TRBV4-1
j_gene: TRBJ2-1
abundance: few
d_gene: TRBD2
CDR3aa: CASSQLTSGRVNEQFF
CDR3nt: TGCGCCAGCAGCCAGCTGACTAGCGGGAGGGTCAATGAGCAGTTCTTC

v_gene: TRBV6-6
j_gene: TRBJ1-1
abundance: few
d_gene: NA
CDR3aa: CASSPQGNRMPFF
CDR3nt: TGTGCCAGCAGTCCTCAGGGTAATCGAATGCCTTTCTTT

v_gene: TRBV18
j_gene: TRBJ1-5
abundance: few
d_gene: TRBD1
CDR3aa: CASSPGTGKFQPQHF
CDR3nt: TGTGCCAGCTCACCGGGGACAGGGAAGTTTCAGCCCCAGCATTTT

v_gene: TRBV11-2
j_gene: TRBJ2-1
abundance: NA
d_gene: NA
CDR3aa: CASMPGSYNEQFF
CDR3nt: TGTGCCAGCATGCCAGGGTCCTACAATGAGCAGTTCTTC

v_gene: TRBV30
j_gene: TRBJ1-1
abundance: NA
d_gene: TRBD1
CDR3aa: CAWRITGGTEAFF
CDR3nt: TGTGCCTGGAGGATTACAGGGGGCACTGAAGCTTTCTTT

v_gene: TRBV18
j_gene: TRBJ2-1
abundance: NA
d_gene: TRBD1
CDR3aa: CASSPVQGFTYNEQFF
CDR3nt: TGTGCCAGCTCACCAGTACAGGGGTTCACCTACAATGAGCAGTTCTTC

v_gene: TRBV27
j_gene: TRBJ1-2
abundance: NA
d_gene: TRBD1
CDR3aa: CASTITSRDRSRYGYTF
CDR3nt: TGTGCCAGCACAATCACCTCCCGGGACAGAAGTCGTTATGGCTACACCTTC

v_gene: TRBV2
j_gene: TRBJ2-5
abundance: few
d_gene: NA
CDR3aa: CASSRQERETQYF
CDR3nt: TGTGCCAGCAGTAGACAGGAACGAGAGACCCAGTACTTC

v_gene: TRBV7-8
j_gene: TRBJ2-1
abundance: NA
d_gene: NA
CDR3aa: CASSLITRRPKADEQFF
CDR3nt: TGTGCCAGCAGCTTAATCACTCGCCGCCCGAAAGCTGATGAGCAGTTCTTC

v_gene: TRBV10-2
j_gene: TRBJ2-7
abundance: NA
d_gene: NA
CDR3aa: CASKFGTEGYEQYF
CDR3nt: TGCGCCAGCAAATTCGGGACTGAGGGCTACGAGCAGTACTTC

v_gene: TRBV7-2
j_gene: TRBJ2-5
abundance: NA
d_gene: NA
CDR3aa: CASSLRMTQRETQYF
CDR3nt: TGTGCCAGCAGCTTACGGATGACTCAAAGGGAGACCCAGTACTTC

v_gene: TRBV10-3
j_gene: TRBJ2-1
abundance: few
d_gene: TRBD2
CDR3aa: CAIRASGSTYNEQFF
CDR3nt: TGTGCCATCAGGGCAAGCGGGAGCACCTACAATGAGCAGTTCTTC

v_gene: TRBV5-1
j_gene: TRBJ2-3
abundance: NA
d_gene: TRBD2
CDR3aa: CASAQRGDTDTQYF
CDR3nt: TGCGCCAGCGCCCAGCGGGGGGACACAGATACGCAGTATTTT

v_gene: TRBV7-2
j_gene: TRBJ2-5
abundance: NA
d_gene: NA
CDR3aa: CASSLRGPQETQYF
CDR3nt: TGTGCCAGCAGCTTAAGAGGGCCACAAGAGACCCAGTACTTC

v_gene: TRBV7-9
j_gene: TRBJ2-3
abundance: NA
d_gene: TRBD2
CDR3aa: CASSGLSGGLVDTQYF
CDR3nt: TGTGCCAGCAGCGGCCTTAGCGGGGGCTTGGTAGATACGCAGTATTTT

v_gene: TRBV29-1
j_gene: TRBJ2-3
abundance: few
d_gene: TRBD1
CDR3aa: CSAGTGSSTDTQYF
CDR3nt: TGCAGCGCTGGGACAGGCTCTAGCACAGATACGCAGTATTTT

v_gene: TRBV18
j_gene: TRBJ1-5
abundance: once
d_gene: NA
CDR3aa: CASSLDRNQPQHF
CDR3nt: TGTGCCAGCTCACTGGACAGAAATCAGCCCCAGCATTTT

v_gene: TRBV6-6
j_gene: TRBJ2-6
abundance: NA
d_gene: NA
CDR3aa: CASSGLGANVLTF
CDR3nt: TGTGCCAGCAGTGGTCTAGGGGCCAACGTCCTGACTTTC

v_gene: TRBV28
j_gene: TRBJ1-3
abundance: few
d_gene: NA
CDR3aa: CASERGTGPFSGNTIYF
CDR3nt: TGTGCCAGCGAAAGGGGTACAGGGCCCTTCTCTGGAAACACCATATATTTT

v_gene: TRBV7-7
j_gene: TRBJ2-1
abundance: NA
d_gene: NA
CDR3aa: CASSPDSQSYNEQFF
CDR3nt: TGTGCCAGCAGCCCCGACTCCCAGTCCTACAATGAGCAGTTCTTC

v_gene: TRBV7-2
j_gene: TRBJ1-1
abundance: few
d_gene: NA
CDR3aa: CASSQDSGGYTEAFF
CDR3nt: TGTGCCAGCAGCCAGGACAGCGGGGGATACACTGAAGCTTTCTTT

v_gene: TRBV5-4
j_gene: TRBJ1-3
abundance: few
d_gene: TRBD1
CDR3aa: CASSVTTGGSGNTIYF
CDR3nt: TGTGCCAGCAGCGTGACGACAGGGGGCTCTGGAAACACCATATATTTT

v_gene: TRBV5-1
j_gene: TRBJ2-3
abundance: NA
d_gene: TRBD2
CDR3aa: CASSFTSASTDTQYF
CDR3nt: TGCGCCAGCAGCTTCACTAGCGCCAGCACAGATACGCAGTATTTT

v_gene: TRBV27
j_gene: TRBJ2-3
abundance: NA
d_gene: NA
CDR3aa: CASSSQASTSTDTQYF
CDR3nt: TGTGCCAGCAGTTCCCAAGCCTCGACAAGCACAGATACGCAGTATTTT